A single TCR beta chain is shown here with its context. These data are taken from a study of blood T cell repertoires in COVID-19. The overall study: The United States, Italy and Spain supplied acute and convalescent COVID-19 samples. T cells, B-cell-depleted T cells, or PBMCs provided the cDNA or gDNA that served as material.

As processed by the authors: Cell counts per sample came from amplifying reference gene primers. Data came from immunoSEQ multiplex PCR; TCRdb stores just in-frame clones and leaves some out. Clonal size and the V and J genes are those of that table, whereas D and trimming came from the DNA. Counted here are 340,000 or so clones, around 83% occurring once; the ten biggest clones make up just under 3%. V lost 5 bases to trimming and J lost 1 base, with 8 bases between them. The CDR3 consists of 13 residues. The chain joins TRBV12-3 or TRBV12-4 to TRBJ1-1, with unresolved D. The sequence came from a man aged 25 to 45 with active or convalescent COVID-19. Sequenced sample: peripheral blood. CDR3 protein: CASSKTRNTEAFF. The CDR3 DNA sequence: TGTGCCAGCAGTAAGACACGGAACACTGAAGCTTTCTTT.